This T cell receptor beta chain was obtained from a study of Graves' ophthalmopathy and Graves' hyperthyroidism. Trimming took 1 base from V and 5 from J; bases not matched to a gene: 9. Per germline, CDR1 LGHNA and CDR2 YNFKEQ. This CDR3 has 16 amino acids. Using RNA transcripts, the TCR beta CDR3 regions were amplified. The first round was an RT-PCR with HTBI primers, and the second round was a multiplex PCR. Each CDR3 protein gets one entry after TCRdb re-called the multiplex PCR reads with MiXCR. This sample has a few hundred thousand distinct CDR3 sequences; 35% to 40% occur once, and the top ten carry about 4%. This clonotype was detected ten times or more.

Sequencing input: peripheral blood or thyroid tissue (not recorded which). The sequence came from an adult man with Graves' hyperthyroidism. The chain uses TRBV4-2 and TRBJ1-2; 8 bases are a match to TRBD1. CDR3 coding DNA: TGTGCCAGCAGCCAAGTCATAGACAGGGGCTCATATGGCTACACCTTC. It specifies CASSQVIDRGSYGYTF.